The clone carrying this TCR beta chain was observed a few times. The data were obtained in a study of cytomegalovirus exposure and HLA in healthy donors. The germline gives CDR1 MNHNY, CDR2 SVGAGI (reference sequence). Trimming cost V 8 bases and J 1 base; bases outside gene matches: 3. The CDR3 length is 13 residues. The PCR used 60 Vbeta and 13 Jbeta primers. Assay used: immunoSEQ multiplex PCR; TCRdb lists only in-frame clones, some missing. This table holds fewer than 200,000 clones, about 85% found once. The rearrangement links TRBV6-6 to TRBJ2-3, with 7 bases matching TRBD2. The receptor's source is a man between 25 and 39 years old in good health and CMV-seropositive. The sample taken for sequencing was PBMCs. As DNA, the CDR3 is TGTGCCAGCGGGAGGGCCGGCACAGATACGCAGTATTTT. Protein product: CASGRAGTDTQYF.